The rows below give T cell receptor beta chains drawn from one sample of a study of radiation and T cells in renal cell carcinoma. Here immunoSEQ multiplex PCR was the method, and the copy in TCRdb shows in-frame clones only, minus some. The sample records some 72,000 clones, roughly 80% being singletons. Specimen: blood, collected from a patient whose treatment included radiotherapy and nephrectomy. The receptors derive from a man in his 60s with renal cell carcinoma. The CDR3 runs from the conserved cysteine through the conserved F or W. Each record gives: clone size, D gene, J gene, V gene, CDR3 DNA, CDR3 protein. The D gene is left open where the match is weak. Part of the rows lack a size; the others show once, few, many or a class for expanded clones.

>once|TRBD1|TRBJ2-7|TRBV5-4
TGTGCCAGCAGCCTTGGGACAGGTTTGTACGAGCAGTACTTC
CASSLGTGLYEQYF
>-|TRBD1|TRBJ1-1|TRBV5-1
TGCGCCAGCAGCAAGACAGGGATTGGGACTATGTACACTGAAGCTTTCTTT
CASSKTGIGTMYTEAFF
>-|-|TRBJ2-1|TRBV19
TGTGCCAGTAGTACCCGAGAGCGGAGCTACAATGAGCAGTTCTTC
CASSTRERSYNEQFF
>-|-|TRBJ2-3|TRBV7-6
TGTGCCAGCAGCTTAGGAGGTTGGGATACGCAGTATTTT
CASSLGGWDTQYF
>-|-|TRBJ1-1|TRBV7-2
TGTGCCAGCAGCTTATTCGGGGGCCAGAACACTGAAGCTTTCTTT
CASSLFGGQNTEAFF
>-|-|TRBJ1-2|TRBV30
TGTGCCTGGAGTGTAGAGGGGATTAACTATGGCTACACCTTC
CAWSVEGINYGYTF
>-|TRBD1|TRBJ2-2|TRBV7-8
TGTGCCAGCAGCTTAGCTACGGGACAGGGGACCGGGGAGCTGTTTTTT
CASSLATGQGTGELFF
>-|-|TRBJ2-5|TRBV19
TGTGCCAGTAAGGTTGGACTTACCGACCAAGAGACCCAGTACTTC
CASKVGLTDQETQYF
>-|TRBD2|TRBJ2-7|TRBV15
TGTGCCACCAGCAGAGTGACAGCGGGGTCGGGGGAGCAGTACTTC
CATSRVTAGSGEQYF
>-|-|TRBJ1-1|TRBV6-6
TGTGCCAGCAGTTACTCCGCAACTGGGGACACTGAAGCTTTCTTT
CASSYSATGDTEAFF
>-|TRBD1|TRBJ2-7|TRBV6-5
TGTGCCAGCAGTTTCAGGGGGTTGGCCTACGAGCAGTACTTC
CASSFRGLAYEQYF
>-|-|TRBJ1-2|TRBV27
TGTGCCAGCAGTTTATATGGGGGCAGCTATGGCTACACCTTC
CASSLYGGSYGYTF
>-|-|TRBJ1-1|TRBV21-1
TGTGCCAGCAGCTCCAAAGGCCGCGAAGGGGGCGCGGGCACTGAAGCTTTCTTT
CASSSKGREGGAGTEAFF
>-|-|TRBJ2-2|TRBV7-6
TGTGCCAGCAGCTTAGCTGGGGACTTCACCGGGGAGCTGTTTTTT
CASSLAGDFTGELFF
>-|TRBD1|TRBJ2-2|TRBV5-1
TGCGCCAGCAGCTTGGAGGTTAACAGGGGCAACACCGGGGAGCTGTTTTTT
CASSLEVNRGNTGELFF
>-|TRBD1|TRBJ1-2|TRBV6-5
TGTGCCAGCAGTTCATCTGGGACAGTGCCCAACTATGGCTACACCTTC
CASSSSGTVPNYGYTF
>-|TRBD1|TRBJ2-1|TRBV5-1
TGCGCCAGCAGCTTGGAGGGGACAGGTCCCTTCGAGCAGTTCTTC
CASSLEGTGPFEQFF
>once|-|TRBJ2-2|TRBV7-6
TGTGCCAGCAGCTCTACCCGACAGGTTACCGGGGAGCTGTTTTTT
CASSSTRQVTGELFF
>-|-|TRBJ1-1|TRBV28
TGTGCCAGCAGTTTCCGGCGAAGAGCCTTGAACACTGAAGCTTTCTTT
CASSFRRRALNTEAFF
>-|-|TRBJ1-2|TRBV20-1
TGCAGTGTCGGGGAAGCCTATGGCTACACCTTC
CSVGEAYGYTF
>-|-|TRBJ2-5|TRBV19
TGTGCCAGTACCCTTCGGACCCTCGGGGAGACCCAGTACTTC
CASTLRTLGETQYF
>-|TRBD2|TRBJ2-2|TRBV11-2
TGTGCCAGCAGCTTGGCGGGAGTCACCGGGGAGCTGTTTTTT
CASSLAGVTGELFF
>-|-|TRBJ1-2|TRBV19
TGTGCCAGTAGTCCAAGGTCCCCCCAGGAAGGCTACACCTTC
CASSPRSPQEGYTF
>-|TRBD2|TRBJ2-1|TRBV14
TGTGCCAGCAGTCGTGGACTAGCGGCGGGTTGGCCTTACAATGAGCAGTTCTTC
CASSRGLAAGWPYNEQFF
>-|-|TRBJ2-4|TRBV4-2
TGTGCCAGCAGCCAAGATTTGGGCGGCAACATTCAGTACTTC
CASSQDLGGNIQYF
>-|-|TRBJ2-1|TRBV6-1
TGTGCCAGCAGTGAAGCGCTTTTAGGGGCCTACAATGAGCAGTTCTTC
CASSEALLGAYNEQFF
>-|-|TRBJ2-7|TRBV28
TGTGCCAGCACCTTGGACAGCGCCTACGAGCAGTACTTC
CASTLDSAYEQYF